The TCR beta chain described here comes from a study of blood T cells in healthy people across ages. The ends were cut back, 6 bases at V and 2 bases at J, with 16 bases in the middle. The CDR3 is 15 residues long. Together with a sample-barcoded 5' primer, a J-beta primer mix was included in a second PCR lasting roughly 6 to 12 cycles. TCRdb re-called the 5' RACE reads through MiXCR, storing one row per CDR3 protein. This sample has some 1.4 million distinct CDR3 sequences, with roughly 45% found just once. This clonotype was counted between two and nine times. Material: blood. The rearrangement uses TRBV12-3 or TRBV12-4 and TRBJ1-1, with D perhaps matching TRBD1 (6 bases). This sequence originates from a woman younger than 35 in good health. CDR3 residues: CASRSRTGFNTEAFF. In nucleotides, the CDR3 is TGTGCCAGCAGGTCAAGAACAGGGTTTAACACTGAAGCTTTCTTT.